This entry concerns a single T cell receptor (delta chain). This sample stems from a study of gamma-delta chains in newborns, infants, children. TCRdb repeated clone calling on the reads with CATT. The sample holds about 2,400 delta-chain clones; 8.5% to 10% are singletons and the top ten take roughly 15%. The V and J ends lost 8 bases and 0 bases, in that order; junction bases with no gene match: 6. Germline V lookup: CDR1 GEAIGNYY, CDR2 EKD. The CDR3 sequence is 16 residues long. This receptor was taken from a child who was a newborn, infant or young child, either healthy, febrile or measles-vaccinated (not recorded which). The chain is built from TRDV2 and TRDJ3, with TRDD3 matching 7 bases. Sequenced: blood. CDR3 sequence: CASLGGSSWDTRQMFF. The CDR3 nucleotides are TGTGCCTCTCTGGGGGGAAGCTCCTGGGACACCCGACAGATGTTTTTC.